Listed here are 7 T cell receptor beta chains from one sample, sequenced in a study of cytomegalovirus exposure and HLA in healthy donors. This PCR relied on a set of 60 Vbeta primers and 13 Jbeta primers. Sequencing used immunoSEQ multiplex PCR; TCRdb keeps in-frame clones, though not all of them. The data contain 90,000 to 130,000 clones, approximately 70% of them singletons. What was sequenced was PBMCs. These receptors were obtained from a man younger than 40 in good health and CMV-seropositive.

In DNA form, the CDR3 reads TGTGCCAGCAGCGTAATCCCTACAGGGCCATACAACACCATATATTTT. Translating it yields CASSVIPTGPYNTIYF. The chain couples TRBV7-9 to TRBJ1-3; D might be TRBD1 (6 bases). The CDR3 has 16 residues. Germline V gene sequence: CDR1 SEHNR, CDR2 FQNEAQ (reference sequence). Trimming shortened V by 5 bases and J by 7 bases, and 21 bases separated the two germline ends.

The CDR3 DNA sequence: TGCGCCAGCAGGGCCGAGCGGGAGGGCCCAAACGAGCAGTACGTC. Protein sequence: CASRAEREGPNEQYV. The genes are TRBV10-2 and TRBJ2-7; 10 bases fit TRBD2. This CDR3 is 15 amino acids long. J gave up 5 bases and V 6 bases, and 10 bases lay outside the gene matches. Germline V CDR1 and CDR2: WSHSY, SAAADI.

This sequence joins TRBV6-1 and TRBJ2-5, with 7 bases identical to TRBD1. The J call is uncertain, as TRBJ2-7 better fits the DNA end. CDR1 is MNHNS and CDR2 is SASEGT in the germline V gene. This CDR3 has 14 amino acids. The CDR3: CASSEAGQSYEQYF. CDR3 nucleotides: TGTGCCAGCAGTGAAGCGGGACAGTCCTACGAGCAGTACTTC.

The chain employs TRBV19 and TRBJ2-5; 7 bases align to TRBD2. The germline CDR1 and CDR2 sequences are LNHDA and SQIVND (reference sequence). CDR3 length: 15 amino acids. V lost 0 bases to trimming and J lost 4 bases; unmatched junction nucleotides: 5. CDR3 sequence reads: CASSIEGRLAETQYF. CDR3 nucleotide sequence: TGTGCCAGTAGTATAGAGGGGAGACTAGCAGAGACCCAGTACTTC.

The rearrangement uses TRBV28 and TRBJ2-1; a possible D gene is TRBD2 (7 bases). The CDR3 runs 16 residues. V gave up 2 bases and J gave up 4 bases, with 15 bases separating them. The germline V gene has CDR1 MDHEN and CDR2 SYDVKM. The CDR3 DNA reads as TGTGCCAGCAGTTTACTGGGGGGGGCGGGTTACAATGAGCAGTTCTTC. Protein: CASSLLGGAGYNEQFF.

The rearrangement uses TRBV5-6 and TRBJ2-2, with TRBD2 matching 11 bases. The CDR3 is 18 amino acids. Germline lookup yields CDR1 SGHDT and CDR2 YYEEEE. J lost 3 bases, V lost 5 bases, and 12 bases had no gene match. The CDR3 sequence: CASRDKRSGGAHTGELFF. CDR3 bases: TGTGCCAGCAGAGATAAACGTAGCGGGGGGGCCCACACCGGGGAGCTGTTTTTT.

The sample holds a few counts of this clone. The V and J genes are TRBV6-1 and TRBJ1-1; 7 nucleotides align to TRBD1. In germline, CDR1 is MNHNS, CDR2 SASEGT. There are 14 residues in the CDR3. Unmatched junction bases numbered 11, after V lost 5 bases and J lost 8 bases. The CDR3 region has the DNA TGTGCCAGCAGTTTTACACCATCGACAGGGGAAGCTTTCTTT. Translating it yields CASSFTPSTGEAFF.